This entry concerns a single T cell receptor beta chain. In its sample, this clonotype was seen a few times. The specificity of this receptor is unknown. A read error likely explains this, since a far larger clone differs by one base. The sample is drawn from a study of low-dose radiotherapy and immunotherapy resistance in tumors (dated by TCRdb to between 2020 and 2023). Context from the whole study: Patients in Cohort 1 were given 0.5 Gy per fraction every 2 weeks, and the prescribed total PTV dose was 6.5 Gy. In Cohort 2, 1 Gy per fraction was delivered every two weeks, for a total of 13 Gy over 26 weeks. Starting on cycle 1 day 1, patients took 300 mg of aspirin by mouth once a day for four cycles. The translational analysis covered eight patients: three from the first dose cohort and the first five from the second dose cohort. Trial participants were not randomized into treatment groups. Every two weeks, patients got intravenous cyclophosphamide at 200 mg/m2, given one day ahead of each radiation and immunotherapy administration. Patients were given nivolumab as a 240 mg flat dose every two weeks and ipilimumab at 1 mg/kg every six weeks, with both drugs delivered intravenously.

The germline V gene (reference sequence) yields SGHKS for CDR1 and YYEKEE for CDR2. V is trimmed back by 4 bases and J by 13 bases, and the junction contains 17 bases that no gene match accounts for. The CDR3 holds 15 amino acids from the cysteine to the phenylalanine. CDR3 DNA is the only sequence kept; it has 45 bases, read in frame from the first base. Sequencing was carried out with an Illumina HiSeq 2500. First-strand cDNA was synthesized using Superscript III and a set of TRAV- and TRBV-specific primers, so that both TCRalpha and TCRbeta chains were covered. TCRs were amplified with Phusion for around 20 PCR cycles using a constant-region primer together with the adapter attached to the V primers. The MessageAmp II aRNA Amplification Kit was used to amplify the isolated mRNA, with in vitro transcription run for roughly 15 hours at 37 degrees C. The Dynabeads mRNA DIRECT Purification Kit was used to isolate the mRNA for TCR sequencing. Indexed Illumina adapters were added in a second roughly 23-cycle Phusion PCR, and the resulting products were purified with AMPure XP beads. Per the authors' processing: Custom Perl scripts pooled TCR sequences encoding the same protein, removed out-of-frame sequences and computed each clonotype's abundance. TCR sequences supported by only a single read were excluded from analysis. Among the metrics used to describe the repertoires were Shannon entropy, Gini index, clonality, richness, and the frequency of TCRs shared between repertoires. TCRdb handled the public reads itself, with Q25 trimming in fastp and clone calling in MiXCR, and kept productive beta chains. Rows with a matching CDR3 protein are joined into one entry that keeps the most common DNA and genes. The V and J calls follow TCRdb's processing rather than the paper's. A total of more than 30,000 distinct CDR3 sequences appear in this sample, approximately 54% of them only once. Approximately 5.3% of the sample comes from the top ten.

The time point tag for this specimen amounts to: after trial treatment. The sample's treatment or condition, from its label and the paper: LDRT plus nivolumab, ipilimumab, low-dose cyclophosphamide and aspirin (RACIN trial). The donors took part in RACIN, a single-arm, phase I, dose-escalation trial that combined nivolumab, ipilimumab, aspirin, low-dose cyclophosphamide and low-dose radiotherapy. Patients were eligible if they had advanced solid tumors that were TIL-negative. Rearrangement joined TRBV5-5 to TRBJ2-1, with 7 junctional bases fitting TRBD1. The TCR originated in a male donor with gallbladder cancer. Sequencing was performed on PBMCs, taken after low-dose radiotherapy plus immunotherapy. The nucleotide sequence is given as TGTGCCAGCAGCCACGATGGGACAGTCGGGGAGACCCAGTTCTTC. The encoded protein is CASSHDGTVGETQFF.